This passage covers 25 T cell receptor beta chains from one sample sequenced in a study of blood T cells in healthy people across ages (dated by TCRdb to about 2015). Library prep was done by 5' RACE. The run used an Illumina HiSeq 2500. A second PCR of about 6 to 11 cycles was run with a J-beta primer mix and a sample-barcoded 5' primer. The public sequencing data were trimmed at Q25 with fastp and processed into clonotypes with MiXCR by TCRdb, which kept only in-frame beta chains. For every CDR3 protein sequence, its rows merge into one entry that carries the most common genes and DNA. The sample has under 750,000 distinct CDR3 sequences on record, 40% to 50% of them singletons. Of the sample, about 26% is held by the ten largest clones. The source material was blood. These receptor sequences come from an elderly man in good health.

J is TRBJ1-2 and V is TRBV10-3; 7 bases fit TRBD1. The germline V gene has CDR1 ENHRY and CDR2 SYGVKD. The V gene end was trimmed by 6 bases and the J gene end by 4 bases; junction bases not matched to a gene: 8. The CDR3 sequence is 14 residues long. The CDR3 DNA reads as TGTGCCATCAGCCTTAGACAGGGAACCTATGGCTACACCTTC. Protein sequence: CAISLRQGTYGYTF.

This clonotype was counted ten times or more. The rearrangement joins TRBV6-5 to TRBJ2-7; 8 bases agree with TRBD2. This CDR3 spans 13 amino acids. From germline, CDR1 is MNHEY and CDR2 SVGAGI. V lost 11 bases to trimming and J lost 2 bases; unmatched junction nucleotides: 8. The CDR3 loop reads CASARGGPYEQYF. CDR3 in DNA: TGTGCCTCCGCCCGGGGGGGCCCCTACGAGCAGTACTTC.

This chain uses TRBV7-8 with TRBJ2-1, with 8 nucleotides matching TRBD2. This CDR3 is 16 amino acids long. Germline values: CDR1 SGHVS, CDR2 FQNEAQ. V dropped 5 bases and J dropped 4; count of bases not matched to a gene: 10. CDR3 region: CASSPRRTSLYNEQFF. DNA of the CDR3: TGTGCCAGCAGCCCGCGTCGGACTAGCTTATACAATGAGCAGTTCTTC.

The chain carries TRBV5-1 and TRBJ2-1, with TRBD2 matching 9 bases. V trimming: 4 bases; J trimming: 6 bases; junction bases outside the gene matches: 5. This CDR3 has 14 residues. Germline loops: CDR1 SGHRS, CDR2 YFSETQ. The CDR3 sequence is CASSLAGGVNEQFF. CDR3 sequence (DNA): TGCGCCAGCAGCCTGGCGGGGGGGGTCAATGAGCAGTTCTTC.

This clonotype has just a few counts. The rearrangement links TRBV29-1 to TRBJ2-1; maybe TRBD2 (6 bases). Trimming cost V 5 bases and J 0 bases, with 17 bases left between them. The germline CDR1 and CDR2 sequences are SQVTM and ANQGSEA. The length of the CDR3 is 16 residues. The chain's CDR3 is CSVLWDSPSSYNEQFF. The DNA for the CDR3 is TGCAGCGTTCTCTGGGACTCCCCAAGCTCCTACAATGAGCAGTTCTTC.

Comments on this clonotype: One end of the junction is discordant with germline, which a read error may explain. The chain recombines TRBV7-9 with TRBJ2-3; D remains unclear. CDR1 is SEHNR and CDR2 is FQNEAQ in the germline V gene (reference sequence). The CDR3 totals 14 residues. In DNA form, the CDR3 reads TGTGCCAGCAGCTTAGTGGATATCACAGATAAGCAGTATTTT. This encodes CASSLVDITDKQYF.

This clonotype was counted between two and nine times. The chain carries TRBV10-2 and TRBJ2-1; 11 bases align to TRBD2. This CDR3 is built from 15 residues. V trimming: 6 bases; J trimming: 8 bases; junction bases outside the gene matches: 9. Germline V gene data show CDR1 as WSHSY and CDR2 as SAAADI. The CDR3 sequence is CASRATSGSMYEQFF. In nucleotides, the CDR3 is TGCGCCAGCAGGGCCACTAGCGGGAGTATGTATGAGCAGTTCTTC.

At least ten counts were recorded for this clonotype. The chain uses TRBV7-2 and TRBJ2-1, with D possibly TRBD1 on 6 matching bases. V lost 1 base and J lost 3, with 16 bases in between. The CDR3 has 17 amino acids. In germline, CDR1 is SGHTA, CDR2 FQGNSA. CDR3 amino acids: CASSLGTQGIHYNEQFF. In nucleotides, the CDR3 is TGTGCCAGCAGCTTAGGGACTCAGGGGATCCACTACAATGAGCAGTTCTTC.

The chain has TRBV29-1 and TRBJ1-1; 7 nucleotides line up with TRBD1. The ends lost 6 bases at V and 0 bases at J; junction bases unmatched: 7. The CDR3 has 14 amino acids. Germline CDR1 is SQVTM and CDR2 is ANQGSEA. The DNA of the CDR3 is TGCAGCGTGAAACAGGGGAATTTGAACACTGAAGCTTTCTTT. Translating it yields CSVKQGNLNTEAFF.

V usage is TRBV5-5 and J usage is TRBJ1-2; D is possibly TRBD1 (6 bases). V shed 6 bases and J shed 8 bases, with 23 bases lying between them. Germline assignment: CDR1 SGHKS and CDR2 YYEKEE (reference sequence). This CDR3 spans 15 amino acids. The CDR3 loop is CASTAGAWDRDGYTF. The CDR3 DNA reads as TGTGCCAGCACGGCGGGGGCCTGGGACCGAGACGGCTACACCTTC.

This chain links TRBV7-2 with TRBJ2-4, with TRBD2 identical over 11 bases. The CDR3 covers 14 residues. Trimming cost V 5 bases and J 9 bases; bases outside gene matches: 6. Per the germline V gene, CDR1 is SGHTA and CDR2 is FQGNSA. This CDR3 reads CASSPPTSGTIQYF. As DNA, the CDR3 is TGTGCCAGCAGCCCTCCGACTAGCGGGACCATTCAGTACTTC.

V and J are TRBV12-3 or TRBV12-4 and TRBJ1-2; D gene unclear. V shed 6 bases and J shed 4 bases, with 12 bases lying between them. The CDR3 consists of 13 residues. This CDR3 reads CASSPGSTYGYTF. CDR3 DNA: TGTGCCAGCAGCCCCGGAAGTACCTATGGCTACACCTTC.

The V call is TRBV20-1, the J call TRBJ2-7, with 9 positions matching TRBD2. CDR3 length equals 12 residues. With V trimmed by 7 bases and J by 5 bases, 6 bases remained unmatched. CDR1 and CDR2 from the germline V gene are DFQATT and SNEGSKA (reference sequence). CDR3 nucleotides: TGCAGTGTTAGCGGGAGTATCGACGAGCAGTACTTC. This sequence encodes CSVSGSIDEQYF.

Only a few counts were recorded for this clonotype. The chain joins TRBV6-2 or TRBV6-3 to TRBJ2-1; 7 nucleotides agree with TRBD1. CDR1 is MNHEY, CDR2 SVGEGT, per germline. The CDR3 has 17 residues. With 4 bases clipped from V and 0 bases from J, the junction kept 9 bases outside the gene matches. The CDR3 sequence is CASSSPNRGTSYNEQFF. The CDR3 nucleotides read TGTGCCAGCAGTTCCCCCAACAGGGGCACCTCCTACAATGAGCAGTTCTTC.

The sample holds a few counts of this clonotype. V and J are TRBV9 and TRBJ2-3, with TRBD2 matching over 11 bases. The ends lost 1 base at V and 6 bases at J; junction bases unmatched: 4. This CDR3 has 15 residues. Germline V lookup: CDR1 SGDLS, CDR2 YYNGEE. The CDR3 spells CASSVTSGSSDTQYF. DNA for the CDR3: TGTGCCAGCAGCGTAACTAGCGGGAGTTCGGATACGCAGTATTTT.

This sequence joins TRBV6-5 and TRBJ2-1; D may be TRBD2 (5 bases). Trimming cost V 5 bases and J 9 bases, with 17 bases left between them. Looked up from germline, CDR1 is MNHEY and CDR2 is SVGAGI. This CDR3 has 14 amino acids. CDR3 in amino acids: CASSGSRGFGEQFF. CDR3 DNA: TGTGCCAGCAGTGGCTCGAGAGGGTTTGGTGAGCAGTTCTTC.

This clonotype was recorded at least ten times. The chain uses TRBV6-5 and TRBJ1-6; 7 bases match TRBD1. After removal of 5 bases from V and 7 bases from J, the junction contained 11 bases not matched to a gene. Germline V gene sequence: CDR1 MNHEY, CDR2 SVGAGI. The CDR3 totals 16 residues. Here the CDR3 reads CASSTGAGTVNSPLHF. The CDR3 DNA follows: TGTGCCAGCAGTACTGGGGCCGGGACAGTGAATTCACCCCTCCACTTT.

The chain employs TRBV5-1 and TRBJ2-7; possibly TRBD1 or TRBD2 for D (5 bases each). V lost 0 bases, J lost 5 bases, and 18 bases lay in between. Germline CDR1 reads SGHRS; CDR2 reads YFSETQ. This CDR3 region has 16 residues. In DNA form, the CDR3 reads TGCGCCAGCAGCTTGGCCCGAGCCGGGCCGGGGCACGAGCAGTACTTC. Residues: CASSLARAGPGHEQYF.

V is TRBV5-8 and J is TRBJ2-7, with D uncertain. The end of the DNA is better explained by TRBJ2-5, so the J call may be wrong. The germline CDR1 and CDR2 sequences are SGHTS and YDEGEE. The CDR3 contains 13 residues. Here the CDR3 reads CASSSVRWKTQYF. In DNA, the CDR3 is TGTGCCAGCAGCTCGGTCCGCTGGAAGACCCAGTACTTC.

The gene calls are TRBV5-1 and TRBJ2-7; no clear D. V was shortened by 0 bases and J by 1 base, with 8 bases between the two germline ends. Germline V gene lookup returns CDR1 SGHRS and CDR2 YFSETQ. The CDR3 length is 14 residues. The chain's CDR3 is CASSLETPSYEQYF. The CDR3, as DNA: TGCGCCAGCAGCTTGGAGACACCGTCCTACGAGCAGTACTTC. Full variable domain (outside the CDR3, taken from reference TRBV5-1 and TRBJ2-7): KAGVTQTPRYLIKTRGQQVTLSCSPISGHRSVSWYQQTPGQGLQFLFEYFSETQRNKGNFPGRFSGRQFSNSRSEMNVSTLELGDSALYLCASSLETPSYEQYFGPGTRLTVT.

The chain combines TRBV27 with TRBJ1-2; no firm D call. V was cut by 3 bases and J by 5 bases, with 13 bases left in between. The germline V gene has CDR1 MNHEY and CDR2 SMNVEV (reference sequence). The length of the CDR3 is 14 residues. The CDR3 reads CASSFTAMKYGYTF. The CDR3 DNA is TGTGCCAGCAGTTTTACGGCTATGAAATATGGCTACACCTTC.

The V gene is TRBV20-1, the J gene TRBJ1-5; D may be TRBD1 (6 bases). CDR1 and CDR2 (germline): DFQATT, SNEGSKA (reference sequence). Trimming left V 6 bases short and J 7 bases short, with 25 bases between. The CDR3 is 16 residues long. The CDR3 is CSAKPGGAIYRQPQHF. The CDR3 DNA follows: TGCAGTGCCAAACCCGGGGGGGCTATTTATCGGCAGCCCCAGCATTTT.

A few counts support this clonotype. The chain has TRBV7-9 and TRBJ1-2; D unresolved. Trimming stripped 1 base from V and 8 bases from J, with 14 bases between. Germline loops: CDR1 SEHNR, CDR2 FQNEAQ (reference sequence). The CDR3 extends over 14 amino acids. CDR3 loop: CASSLDTATGGYTF. The DNA for the CDR3 is TGTGCCAGCAGCTTAGATACGGCTACTGGGGGCTACACCTTC. The whole variable domain, filled in from reference TRBV7-9 and TRBJ1-2, reads DTGVSQNPRHKITKRGQNVTFRCDPISEHNRLYWYRQTLGQGPEFLTYFQNEAQLEKSRLLSDRFSAERPKGSFSTLEIQRTEQGDSAMYLCASSLDTATGGYTFGSGTRLTVV.

The rearrangement links TRBV7-9 to TRBJ2-1, with 14 bases lining up with TRBD2. The V segment lost 6 bases and the J segment 2 bases; nucleotides outside the gene matches: 6. CDR1 and CDR2 from the germline V gene are SEHNR and FQNEAQ (reference sequence). The CDR3 covers 17 residues. The chain's CDR3 is CASRPGTSGGTYNEQFF. The CDR3 DNA is TGTGCCAGCAGACCCGGGACTAGCGGGGGCACCTACAATGAGCAGTTCTTC.

The rearrangement uses TRBV6-1 and TRBJ2-5; maybe TRBD2 (6 bases). The tail of the sequence fits TRBJ2-7 better, so the J call may be wrong. In germline, CDR1 is MNHNS, CDR2 SASEGT. The CDR3 runs to 13 residues. The CDR3: CASSTAGPYEQYF. In nucleotides, the CDR3 is TGTGCCAGCAGTACTGCGGGGCCCTACGAGCAGTACTTC.